The rows below give T cell receptor beta chains drawn from one sample of a study of blood T cell repertoires in COVID-19. The table came from immunoSEQ multiplex PCR; TCRdb's copy has only in-frame clones and leaves some out. The sample has 200,000 or so clones; around 83% are singletons. The sequenced sample was peripheral blood. The receptors here all came from a woman aged 40 to 50 with acute or convalescent COVID-19. Both conserved end residues are trimmed from each CDR3. D genes are given only for firm matches. Some rows mark clone size as missing; the rest say once, few, many or name a class of expanded clone.

size,V,D,CDR3
.,TRBV28,.,ASTLGYDNEQF
.,TRBV11-2,.,ASRPAGYRLGGNTIY
.,TRBV19,.,ASSITGTWQETQY
.,TRBV7-9,TRBD2,ASSPPLAGVGGELF
.,TRBV9,.,ASSGQGLTEAF
.,TRBV7-2,TRBD2,ASSLYTSGGREQY
.,TRBV30,TRBD1,AWMTGVGYGYT
.,TRBV6-5,.,ASSYLSGEQF
.,TRBV6-2/TRBV6-3,TRBD2,ASSRLAGVGTDTQY
.,TRBV7-8,TRBD2,ASSLGLAVNNEQF
.,TRBV30,.,AWSVRSGNSPLH
.,TRBV5-6,.,ASSQVSNEQF
.,TRBV27,TRBD1,ASSPGQATEAF
once,TRBV2,TRBD1,ASRTGATQPQH
.,TRBV7-9,TRBD1,ASSPDRARSNTEAF
.,TRBV2,.,ASSGTDTSNQPQH
.,TRBV11-3,TRBD2,ASSLDIRGGNTGELF
once,TRBV27,TRBD2,ASSLGGGAVEQF
.,TRBV19,.,ASSIAQGLKNTEAF
.,TRBV6-5,.,ASTKGWGSYNEQF
.,TRBV4-1,TRBD1,ASSQSRTGDGYT
many,TRBV30,TRBD1,AWKGATNQPQH